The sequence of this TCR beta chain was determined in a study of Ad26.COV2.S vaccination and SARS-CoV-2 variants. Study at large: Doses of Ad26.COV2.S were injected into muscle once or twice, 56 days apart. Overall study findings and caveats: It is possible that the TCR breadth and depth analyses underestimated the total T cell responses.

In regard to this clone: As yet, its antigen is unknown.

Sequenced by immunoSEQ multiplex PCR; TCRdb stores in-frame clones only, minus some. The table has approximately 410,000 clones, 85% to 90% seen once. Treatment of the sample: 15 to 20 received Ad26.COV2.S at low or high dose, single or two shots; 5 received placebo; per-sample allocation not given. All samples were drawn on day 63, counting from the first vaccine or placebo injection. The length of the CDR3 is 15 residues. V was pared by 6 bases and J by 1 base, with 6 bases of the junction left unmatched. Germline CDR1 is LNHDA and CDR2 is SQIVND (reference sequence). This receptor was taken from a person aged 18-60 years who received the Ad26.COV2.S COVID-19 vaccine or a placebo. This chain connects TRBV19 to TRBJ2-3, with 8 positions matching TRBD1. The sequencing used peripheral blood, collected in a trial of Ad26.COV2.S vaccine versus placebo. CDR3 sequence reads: CASRETGDGTDTQYF. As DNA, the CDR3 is TGTGCCAGTAGGGAGACAGGGGATGGCACAGATACGCAGTATTTT.